This T cell receptor beta chain was profiled in a study of blood T cell repertoires in COVID-19 (dated by TCRdb to 2018 to 2021). Background for the entire study: Collaborator samples came from the United States, Italy and Spain and covered acute and convalescent phases of COVID-19. The material from the prospective study consisted of cDNA or gDNA derived from T cells, B-cell-depleted T cells, or PBMCs. The samples were drawn from two sources: the first 160 participants of the ongoing ImmuneRACE study, and over 950 subjects contributed by 6 global collaborators. Where available, HLA class I and class II types were obtained from metadata supplied by the sample provider rather than from assay-based typing. The repertoires were made available in a free public database intended to serve as a resource for research on the immune response to SARS-CoV-2. Sample metadata almost always included a de-identified subject ID, COVID-19 status, age in years and sex. The dataset comprised deeply sampled blood TCRbeta repertoires from subjects exposed to, actively infected with, or recovered from COVID-19.

CDR1 and CDR2 were assigned from the germline V gene as SGHDT and YYEEEE. V is trimmed back by 0 bases and J by 9 bases, and the junction contains 3 bases that no gene match accounts for. The CDR3 holds 14 amino acids from the cysteine to the phenylalanine. The entry retains the CDR3 DNA only, 42 bases that are in frame from base 1. Whole blood was collected in K2EDTA tubes by collaborating institutions according to the institutions' own protocols. For TCRbeta analysis, collaborator samples were shipped as frozen whole blood, as isolated PBMCs, or as DNA extracted from either sample type. The paper's findings and limits, for the study overall: The amount of clinical and demographic metadata varied by source and participant and was provided uncurated.

As concerns this clone: Its recognized antigen is unknown. No base-level quality is on record; no much larger clone is a single base apart.

The immunoSEQ Assay, a bias-controlled multiplex PCR, was used to amplify TCRbeta CDR3 regions from genomic DNA. The authors' analysis ran thus. The number of nucleated cells in each sample was estimated from the amplification of reference gene primers within the assay. To quantify the absolute abundance of each unique TCRbeta CDR3 rearrangement, sequence reads were collapsed and filtered. For each sample, productive Simpson clonality was calculated as the square root of Simpson's diversity index over productive rearrangements. TCRdb retrieved this table from immuneACCESS and kept in-frame rearrangements only. Not all clones are present; in checked studies, unresolved V genes account for under half, and no reason is known for the remainder. The V and J calls and clone size are taken from that table; D and trimming were inferred from the DNA. The sample table holds about 300,000 clones, of which about 83% were seen once. The ten largest clones add up to 1% to 1.5% of the sample.

The TCR was taken from a woman aged 45-65 years with acute or convalescent COVID-19. Sequences were obtained from peripheral blood. Recombination joined TRBV5-6 with TRBJ1-6; 7 nucleotides in the junction match TRBD1. The DNA reads as follows: TGTGCCAGCAGCTTGGGACAGGGTGGTTCACCCCTCCACTTT. Its coded protein is CASSLGQGGSPLHF.